This T cell receptor beta chain was identified during a study of cytomegalovirus exposure and HLA in healthy donors. This clone was seen once. Its antigen is undetermined. The CDR3 has 16 residues. V was pared by 1 base and J by 3 bases, with 7 bases of the junction left unmatched. Per germline, CDR1 SGHVS and CDR2 FNYEAQ. Study-wide results and caveats: Later, TCR association rates were found to vary by HLA locus, highest for DRB1 and lowest for HLA-C. In a later analysis, specific HLA alleles were associated with 15,000 to 20,000 TCR beta sequences at a 0.05 false discovery rate.

60 Vbeta and 13 Jbeta primers were used in PCR. Study processing details: In a later analysis, tens of millions of unique TCR beta chains included roughly 11 million shared by two or more donors. The repertoire was sequenced with immunoSEQ multiplex PCR; TCRdb's copy has only in-frame clones and lacks some. The D gene and trimming were derived from the DNA, and the V and J assignments and clone size from that table. The repertoire includes some 140,000 clones, over 75% of them detected once, and 5.5% to 6.5% sits in the top ten. Sequences were obtained from PBMCs. The V gene is TRBV7-6, the J gene TRBJ2-7, with 9 bases identical to TRBD2. The clonotype originates from a woman aged 40-49 years in good health and CMV-seropositive. This chain's CDR3 is CASSLEIDSGGYEQYF. The CDR3 nucleotides read TGTGCCAGCAGCTTAGAGATAGATAGCGGGGGCTACGAGCAGTACTTC. The variable domain in full, completed from reference TRBV7-6 and TRBJ2-7, reads GAGVSQSPRYKVTKRGQDVALRCDPISGHVSLYWYRQALGQGPEFLTYFNYEAQQDKSGLPNDRFSAERPEGSISTLTIQRTEQRDSAMYRCASSLEIDSGGYEQYFGPGTRLTVT.